The next 14 T cell receptor beta chains were all read from a single sample in a study of identical twins. TCRdb re-called the 5' RACE reads with MiXCR, one entry per CDR3 protein. This sample carries around 490,000 distinct CDR3 sequences, under 25% of them seen once, and the ten largest clones take 0.48%. The same sample was also studied in work on yellow fever vaccine responses in identical twins.

The source material was CD4+ T cells sorted from blood. The source of these receptors is a woman between 18 and 29 years old in good health.

V gene TRBV2 combines with J gene TRBJ2-1, with D unclear. V lost 3 bases and J 5 bases, leaving 11 bases between the germline ends. The V gene's germline CDR1 is SNHLY and CDR2 FYNNEI. The CDR3 totals 14 residues. This chain's CDR3 is CASSEVGVDNEQFF. DNA of the CDR3: TGTGCCAGCAGTGAGGTGGGCGTGGACAATGAGCAGTTCTTC.

This chain connects TRBV5-8 to TRBJ2-7; maybe TRBD1 (5 bases). The CDR3 consists of 14 residues. The V and J ends lost 1 base and 0 bases respectively, with 8 bases between them. Per germline, CDR1 SGHTS and CDR2 YDEGEE. The chain's CDR3 is CASSLRGTSYEQYV. CDR3 coding DNA: TGTGCCAGCAGCTTGAGGGGAACCTCCTACGAGCAGTACGTC.

This clonotype was detected a few times. The V and J genes are TRBV2 and TRBJ2-7, with TRBD1 identical over 8 bases. The germline V gene has CDR1 SNHLY and CDR2 FYNNEI. J gave up 4 bases and V 8 bases, and 7 bases lay outside the gene matches. The CDR3 consists of 13 residues. CDR3 loop: CASRTGTIYEQYV. The CDR3 DNA is TGTGCCAGCCGGACAGGGACGATATACGAGCAGTACGTC.

This clonotype occurred a few times. The chain is built from TRBV6-1 and TRBJ2-3, with D tentatively TRBD1 (6 bases). The CDR3 length is 14 residues. V was cut by 6 bases and J by 3 bases, with 13 bases left in between. CDR1 and CDR2 (germline): MNHNS, SASEGT. The CDR3, as DNA: TGTGCCAGCAGCAACCTCAGGGGTACAGATACGCAGTATTTT. It translates to CASSNLRGTDTQYF.

This clonotype was seen more than once but under ten times. The rearrangement uses TRBV7-2 and TRBJ2-5; 7 nucleotides agree with TRBD1. The CDR3 contains 15 residues. In germline, CDR1 is SGHTA, CDR2 FQGNSA. V dropped 3 bases and J dropped 6; count of bases not matched to a gene: 10. The CDR3 loop reads CASSLRTGSIQTQYF. For the CDR3, the DNA is TGTGCCAGCAGCTTGCGGACAGGTTCCATCCAGACCCAGTACTTC.

The V gene is TRBV6-5, the J gene TRBJ2-5; D gene uncertain. Trimming pared 3 bases from V and 3 bases from J, leaving 8 bases between. CDR3 size: 13 residues. CDR1 and CDR2 from the germline V gene are MNHEY and SVGAGI. Here the CDR3 DNA reads TGTGCCAGCAGTTATCTGGGTGAAGAGACCCAGTACTTC. Protein sequence: CASSYLGEETQYF.

There are a few counts of this clonotype. The chain links TRBV28 to TRBJ1-2, with TRBD1 identical over 7 bases. Germline assignment: CDR1 MDHEN and CDR2 SYDVKM. V lost 3 bases and J lost 2; bases outside the gene matches: 6. CDR3 length: 15 amino acids. CDR3: CASSFRRGMNYGYTF. In DNA, the CDR3 is TGTGCCAGCAGTTTCCGCAGGGGGATGAACTATGGCTACACCTTC.

This CDR3 is CASSSSSSPDTQYF. The CDR3 DNA sequence: TGCGCCAGCAGCTCTTCCTCCTCCCCAGATACGCAGTATTTT. The chain links TRBV5-1 to TRBJ2-3; the D is unclear. The CDR3 extends over 14 amino acids. Germline V CDR1 and CDR2: SGHRS, YFSETQ. V lost 3 bases to trimming and J lost 4 bases, with 12 bases between them. The variable domain in full, completed from reference TRBV5-1 and TRBJ2-3, reads KAGVTQTPRYLIKTRGQQVTLSCSPISGHRSVSWYQQTPGQGLQFLFEYFSETQRNKGNFPGRFSGRQFSNSRSEMNVSTLELGDSALYLCASSSSSSPDTQYFGPGTRLTVL.

This sequence joins TRBV2 and TRBJ2-1, with no clear D. V dropped 9 bases and J dropped 0 bases, with 12 bases sitting between them. CDR1 and CDR2 (germline): SNHLY, FYNNEI. The CDR3 extends over 14 amino acids. CDR3 sequence (DNA): TGTGCCAGTATGGACCGTAGCTCCTACAATGAGCAGTTCTTC. The encoded protein is CASMDRSSYNEQFF.

The V call is TRBV6-2 or TRBV6-3, the J call TRBJ2-3; 9 nucleotides match TRBD1. Germline values: CDR1 MNHEY, CDR2 SVGEGT. The CDR3 runs 17 residues. V dropped 5 bases and J dropped 3; count of bases not matched to a gene: 12. CDR3 sequence reads: CASSPGARDRETDTQYF. Written as DNA, the CDR3 is TGTGCCAGCAGTCCCGGGGCCCGGGACAGGGAAACAGATACGCAGTATTTT.

This clonotype was seen more than once but under ten times. The chain recombines TRBV12-3 or TRBV12-4 with TRBJ2-7; 7 nucleotides align to TRBD2. The CDR3 covers 13 residues. V lost 5 bases to trimming and J lost 5 bases; unmatched junction nucleotides: 6. In DNA, the CDR3 is TGTGCCAGCAGTCCGACTAGCAGACACGAGCAGTACTTC. Residues: CASSPTSRHEQYF.

The chain carries TRBV6-2 or TRBV6-3 and TRBJ2-7; 9 bases match TRBD2. V trimming: 11 bases; J trimming: 6 bases; junction bases outside the gene matches: 8. Per germline, CDR1 MNHEY and CDR2 SVGEGT. The CDR3 covers 12 residues. In DNA form, the CDR3 reads TGTGCCGGCGGACTAGCGATGGGCGAGCAGTACTTC. Translating gives CAGGLAMGEQYF.

The rearrangement joins TRBV12-3 or TRBV12-4 to TRBJ1-2; no clear D. The CDR3 length is 13 residues. Deletions cut 5 bases from V and 9 bases from J, with 16 bases between. CDR3 in amino acids: CASSGDPLRSYTF. The CDR3, as DNA: TGTGCCAGCAGTGGGGATCCCCTTAGGAGCTACACCTTC.

Turning to this clonotype: One end of the junction does not line up with germline, which may come from a read error. The genes are TRBV3-1 and TRBJ2-3; possibly TRBD2 for D (6 bases). Germline assignment: CDR1 LGHDT and CDR2 YNNKEL (reference sequence). The CDR3 is 15 residues long. This CDR3 reads CASCQRSGGTDTQYF. CDR3 DNA sequence: TGTGCCAGCTGCCAACGAAGTGGGGGGACAGATACGCAGTATTTT.